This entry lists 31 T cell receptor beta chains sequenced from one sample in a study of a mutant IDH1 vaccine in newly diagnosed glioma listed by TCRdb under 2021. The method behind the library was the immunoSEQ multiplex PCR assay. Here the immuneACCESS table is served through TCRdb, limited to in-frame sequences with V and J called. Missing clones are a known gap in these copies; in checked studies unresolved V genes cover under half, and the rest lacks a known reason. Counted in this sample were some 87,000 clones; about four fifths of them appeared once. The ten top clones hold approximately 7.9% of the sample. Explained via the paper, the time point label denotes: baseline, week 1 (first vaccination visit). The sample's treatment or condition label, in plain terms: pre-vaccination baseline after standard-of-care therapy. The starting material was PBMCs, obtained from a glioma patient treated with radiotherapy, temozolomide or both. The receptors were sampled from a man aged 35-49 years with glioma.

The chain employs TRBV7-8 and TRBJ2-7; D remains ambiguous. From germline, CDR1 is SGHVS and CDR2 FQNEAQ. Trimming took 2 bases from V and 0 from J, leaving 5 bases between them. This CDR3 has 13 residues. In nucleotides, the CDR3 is TGTGCCAGCAGCTTATCTTACTCCTACGAGCAGTACTTC. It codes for CASSLSYSYEQYF. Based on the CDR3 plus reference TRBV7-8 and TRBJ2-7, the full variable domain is GAGVSQSPRYKVAKRGQDVALRCDPISGHVSLFWYQQALGQGPEFLTYFQNEAQLDKSGLPSDRFFAERPEGSVSTLKIQRTQQEDSAVYLCASSLSYSYEQYFGPGTRLTVT.

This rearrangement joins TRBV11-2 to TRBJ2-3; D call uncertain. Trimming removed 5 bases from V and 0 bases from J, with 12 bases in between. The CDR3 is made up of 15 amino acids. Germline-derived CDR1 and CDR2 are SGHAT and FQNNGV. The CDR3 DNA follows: TGTGCCAGCAGCGCCAGCCGGACCAGCACAGATACGCAGTATTTT. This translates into CASSASRTSTDTQYF.

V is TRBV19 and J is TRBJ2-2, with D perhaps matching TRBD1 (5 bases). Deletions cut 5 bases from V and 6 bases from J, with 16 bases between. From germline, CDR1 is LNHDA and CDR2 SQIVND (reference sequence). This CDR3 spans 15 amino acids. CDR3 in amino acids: CASSAASQGAGELFF. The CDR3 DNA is TGTGCCAGTAGTGCGGCGTCCCAGGGTGCCGGGGAGCTGTTTTTT.

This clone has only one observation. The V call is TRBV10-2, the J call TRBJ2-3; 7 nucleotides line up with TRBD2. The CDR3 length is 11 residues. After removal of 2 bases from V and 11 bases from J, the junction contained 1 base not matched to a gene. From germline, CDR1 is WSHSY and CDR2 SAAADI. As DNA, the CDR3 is TGCGCCAGCAGTGAGCGGGGGGAGCAGTATTTT. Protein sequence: CASSERGEQYF.

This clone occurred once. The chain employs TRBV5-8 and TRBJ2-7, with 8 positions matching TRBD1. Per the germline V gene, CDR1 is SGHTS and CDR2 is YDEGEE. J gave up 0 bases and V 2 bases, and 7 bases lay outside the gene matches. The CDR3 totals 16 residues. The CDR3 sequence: CASSLRTGPFSYEQYF. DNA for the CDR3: TGTGCCAGCAGCTTAAGGACAGGGCCCTTCTCCTACGAGCAGTACTTC.

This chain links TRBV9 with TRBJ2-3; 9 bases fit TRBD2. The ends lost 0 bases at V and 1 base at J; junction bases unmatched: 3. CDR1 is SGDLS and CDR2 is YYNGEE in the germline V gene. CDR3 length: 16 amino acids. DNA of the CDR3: TGTGCCAGCAGCGTAGTCGAGCGGGGGGGCACAGATACGCAGTATTTT. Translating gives CASSVVERGGTDTQYF.

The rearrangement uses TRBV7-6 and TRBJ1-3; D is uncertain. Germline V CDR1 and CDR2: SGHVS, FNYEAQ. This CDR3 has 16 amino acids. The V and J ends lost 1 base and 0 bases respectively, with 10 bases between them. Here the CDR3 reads CASSLGPGISGNTIYF. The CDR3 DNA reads TGTGCCAGCAGCTTAGGGCCCGGAATCTCTGGAAACACCATATATTTT.

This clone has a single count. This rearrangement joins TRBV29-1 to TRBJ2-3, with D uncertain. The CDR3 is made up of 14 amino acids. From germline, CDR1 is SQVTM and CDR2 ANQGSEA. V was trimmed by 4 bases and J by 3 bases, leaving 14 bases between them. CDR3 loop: CSVVLDVGTDTQYF. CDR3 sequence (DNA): TGCAGCGTTGTGCTGGATGTCGGAACAGATACGCAGTATTTT.

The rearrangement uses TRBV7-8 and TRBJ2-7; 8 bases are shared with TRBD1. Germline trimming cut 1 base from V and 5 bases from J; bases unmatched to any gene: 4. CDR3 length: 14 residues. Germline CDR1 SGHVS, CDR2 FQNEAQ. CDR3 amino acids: CASSLVAGGHEQYF. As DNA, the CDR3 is TGTGCCAGCAGCTTAGTGGCAGGGGGCCACGAGCAGTACTTC.

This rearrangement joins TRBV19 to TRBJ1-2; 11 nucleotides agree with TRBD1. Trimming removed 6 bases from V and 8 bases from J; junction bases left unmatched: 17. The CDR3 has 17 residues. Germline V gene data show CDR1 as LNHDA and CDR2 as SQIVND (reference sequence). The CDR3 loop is CASRGQGAHPMGGGYTF. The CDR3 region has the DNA TGTGCCAGTAGAGGACAGGGGGCGCACCCTATGGGAGGGGGCTACACCTTC.

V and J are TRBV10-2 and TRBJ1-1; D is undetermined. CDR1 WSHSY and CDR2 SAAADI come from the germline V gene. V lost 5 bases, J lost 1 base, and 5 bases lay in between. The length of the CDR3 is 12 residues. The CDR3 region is CASSPENTEAFF. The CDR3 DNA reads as TGCGCCAGCAGTCCGGAGAACACTGAAGCTTTCTTT.

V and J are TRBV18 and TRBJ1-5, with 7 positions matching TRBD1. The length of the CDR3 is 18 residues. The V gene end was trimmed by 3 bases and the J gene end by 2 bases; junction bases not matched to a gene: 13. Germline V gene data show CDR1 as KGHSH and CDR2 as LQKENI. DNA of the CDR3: TGTGCCAGCTCACCGAACTCCCCAGGGGGTAGAGGCAATCAGCCCCAGCATTTT. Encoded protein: CASSPNSPGGRGNQPQHF.

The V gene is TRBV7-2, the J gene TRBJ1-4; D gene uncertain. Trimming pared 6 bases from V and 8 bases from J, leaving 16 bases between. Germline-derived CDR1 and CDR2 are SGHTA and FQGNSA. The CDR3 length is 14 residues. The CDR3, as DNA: TGTGCCAGCAGACCCCAGTCCAGCGCCGAAAAACTGTTTTTT. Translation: CASRPQSSAEKLFF.

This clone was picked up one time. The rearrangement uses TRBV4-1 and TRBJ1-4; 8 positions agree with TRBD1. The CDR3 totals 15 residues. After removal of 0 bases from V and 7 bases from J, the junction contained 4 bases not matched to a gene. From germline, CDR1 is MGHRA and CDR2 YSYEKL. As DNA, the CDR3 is TGCGCCAGCAGCCAAGATCAGGGGGCTTTTGAAAAACTGTTTTTT. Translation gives CASSQDQGAFEKLFF.

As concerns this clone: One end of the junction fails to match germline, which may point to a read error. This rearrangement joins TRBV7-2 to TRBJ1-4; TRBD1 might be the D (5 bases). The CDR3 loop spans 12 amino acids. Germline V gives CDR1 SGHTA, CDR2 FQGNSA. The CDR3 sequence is CASSLGPGRPIF. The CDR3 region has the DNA TGTGCCAGCAGCTTAGGTCCGGGACGTCCTATTTTT.

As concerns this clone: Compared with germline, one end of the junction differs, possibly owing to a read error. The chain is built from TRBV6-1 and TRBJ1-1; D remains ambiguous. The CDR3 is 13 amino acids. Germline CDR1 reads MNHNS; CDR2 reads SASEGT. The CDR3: CASTPIWNSEAFF. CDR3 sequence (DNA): TGTGCCAGCACCCCAATATGGAACTCTGAAGCTTTCTTT.

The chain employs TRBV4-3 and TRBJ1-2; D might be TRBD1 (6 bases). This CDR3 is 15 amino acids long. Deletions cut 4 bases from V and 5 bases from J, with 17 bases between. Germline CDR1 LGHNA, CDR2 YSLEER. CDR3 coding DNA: TGCGCCAGCAGCCTTATTTCGGGACACCGATATGGCTACACCTTC. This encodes CASSLISGHRYGYTF.

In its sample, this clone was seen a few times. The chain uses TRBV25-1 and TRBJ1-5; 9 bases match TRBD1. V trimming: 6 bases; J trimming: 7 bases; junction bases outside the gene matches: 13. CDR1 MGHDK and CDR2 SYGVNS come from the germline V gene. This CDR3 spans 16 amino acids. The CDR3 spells CASSPGTGRTGQPQHF. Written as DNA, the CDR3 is TGTGCCAGCAGCCCCGGGACAGGGCGTACAGGACAGCCCCAGCATTTT.

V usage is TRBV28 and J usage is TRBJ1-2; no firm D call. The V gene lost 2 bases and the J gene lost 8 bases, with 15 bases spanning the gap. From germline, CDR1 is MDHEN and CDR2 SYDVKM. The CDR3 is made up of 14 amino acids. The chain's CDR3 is CASSLGGGLTGYTF. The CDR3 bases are TGTGCCAGCAGTTTAGGAGGAGGCCTGACCGGCTACACCTTC.

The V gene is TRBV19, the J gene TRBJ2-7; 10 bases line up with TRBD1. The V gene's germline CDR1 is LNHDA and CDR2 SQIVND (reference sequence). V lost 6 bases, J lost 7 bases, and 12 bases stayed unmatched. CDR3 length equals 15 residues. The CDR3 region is CASSIRPGQGWEQYF. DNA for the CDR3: TGTGCCAGTAGCATACGGCCGGGACAGGGGTGGGAGCAGTACTTC.

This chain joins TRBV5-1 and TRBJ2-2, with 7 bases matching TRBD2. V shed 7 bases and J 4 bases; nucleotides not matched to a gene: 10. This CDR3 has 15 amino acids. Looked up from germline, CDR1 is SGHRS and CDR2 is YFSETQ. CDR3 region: CASLPEGGSTGELFF. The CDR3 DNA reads TGCGCCAGCCTCCCGGAGGGAGGGAGCACCGGGGAGCTGTTTTTT.

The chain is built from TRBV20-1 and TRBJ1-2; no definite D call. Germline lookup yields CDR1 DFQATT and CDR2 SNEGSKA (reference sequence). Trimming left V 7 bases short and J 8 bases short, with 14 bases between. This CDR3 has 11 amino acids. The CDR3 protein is CSVGSVEGYTF. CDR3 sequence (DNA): TGCAGTGTGGGGTCGGTGGAGGGCTACACCTTC.

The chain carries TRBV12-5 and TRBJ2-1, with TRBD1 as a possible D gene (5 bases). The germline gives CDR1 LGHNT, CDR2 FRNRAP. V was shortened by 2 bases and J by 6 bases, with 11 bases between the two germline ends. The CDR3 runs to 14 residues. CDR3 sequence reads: CASGLQGASNEQFF. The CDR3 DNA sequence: TGTGCTAGTGGTTTGCAGGGTGCGAGCAATGAGCAGTTCTTC. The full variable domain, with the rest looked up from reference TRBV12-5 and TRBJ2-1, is DARVTQTPRHKVTEMGQEVTMRCQPILGHNTVFWYRQTMMQGLELLAYFRNRAPLDDSGMPKDRFSAEMPDATLATLKIQPSEPRDSAVYFCASGLQGASNEQFFGPGTRLTVL.

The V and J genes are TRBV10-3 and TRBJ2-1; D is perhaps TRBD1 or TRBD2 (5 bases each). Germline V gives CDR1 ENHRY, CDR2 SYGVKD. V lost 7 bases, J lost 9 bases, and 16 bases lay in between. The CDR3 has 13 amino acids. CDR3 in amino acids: CAINSGTATEQFF. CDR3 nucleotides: TGTGCCATCAATTCCGGGACCGCTACTGAGCAGTTCTTC.

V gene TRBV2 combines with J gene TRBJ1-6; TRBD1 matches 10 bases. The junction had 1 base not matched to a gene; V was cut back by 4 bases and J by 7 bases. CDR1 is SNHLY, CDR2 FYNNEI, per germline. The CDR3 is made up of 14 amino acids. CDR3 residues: CASSGGQGNSPLHF. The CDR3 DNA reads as TGTGCCAGCAGTGGGGGACAGGGGAATTCACCCCTCCACTTT. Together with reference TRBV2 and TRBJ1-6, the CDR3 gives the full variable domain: EPEVTQTPSHQVTQMGQEVILRCVPISNHLYFYWYRQILGQKVEFLVSFYNNEISEKSEIFDDQFSVERPDGSNFTLKIRSTKLEDSAMYFCASSGGQGNSPLHFGNGTRLTVT.

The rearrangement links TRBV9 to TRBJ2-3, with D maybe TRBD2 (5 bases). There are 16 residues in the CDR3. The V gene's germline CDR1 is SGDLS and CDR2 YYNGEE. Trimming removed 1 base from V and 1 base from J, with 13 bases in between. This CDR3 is CASSVRAGVGTDTQYF. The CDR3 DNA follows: TGTGCCAGCAGCGTAAGGGCGGGTGTGGGCACAGATACGCAGTATTTT.

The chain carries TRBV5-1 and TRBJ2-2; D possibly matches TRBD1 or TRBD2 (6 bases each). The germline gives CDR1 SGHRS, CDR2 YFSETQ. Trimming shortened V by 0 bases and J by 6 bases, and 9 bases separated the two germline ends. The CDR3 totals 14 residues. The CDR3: CASSLGRGAGELFF. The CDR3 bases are TGCGCCAGCAGCTTGGGAAGGGGGGCCGGGGAGCTGTTTTTT.

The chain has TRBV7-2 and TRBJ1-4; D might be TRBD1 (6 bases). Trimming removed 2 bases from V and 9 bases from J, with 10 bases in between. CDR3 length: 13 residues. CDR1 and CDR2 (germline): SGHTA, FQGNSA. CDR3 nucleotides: TGTGCCAGCAGCTTACAGGGGAGTCAAAAACTGTTTTTT. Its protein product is CASSLQGSQKLFF.

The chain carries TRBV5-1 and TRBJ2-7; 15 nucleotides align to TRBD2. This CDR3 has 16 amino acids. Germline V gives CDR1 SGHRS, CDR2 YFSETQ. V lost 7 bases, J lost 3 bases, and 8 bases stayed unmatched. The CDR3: CASRRTSGGVNYEQYF. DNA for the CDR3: TGCGCCAGCCGCCGGACTAGCGGGGGGGTTAACTACGAGCAGTACTTC. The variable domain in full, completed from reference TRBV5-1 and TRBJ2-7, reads KAGVTQTPRYLIKTRGQQVTLSCSPISGHRSVSWYQQTPGQGLQFLFEYFSETQRNKGNFPGRFSGRQFSNSRSEMNVSTLELGDSALYLCASRRTSGGVNYEQYFGPGTRLTVT.

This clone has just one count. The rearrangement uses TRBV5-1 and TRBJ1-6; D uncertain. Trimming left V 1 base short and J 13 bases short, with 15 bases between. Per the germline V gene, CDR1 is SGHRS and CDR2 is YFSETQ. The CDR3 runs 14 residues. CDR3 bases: TGCGCCAGCAGCTTGTCGTTAGCCAATGGCCCCCTCCACTTT. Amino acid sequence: CASSLSLANGPLHF.

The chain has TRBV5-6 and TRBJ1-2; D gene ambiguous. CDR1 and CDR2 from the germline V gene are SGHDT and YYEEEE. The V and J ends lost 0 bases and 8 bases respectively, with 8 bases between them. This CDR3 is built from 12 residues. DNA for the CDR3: TGTGCCAGCAGCTTGGCCAGTGAAGGCTACACCTTC. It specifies CASSLASEGYTF. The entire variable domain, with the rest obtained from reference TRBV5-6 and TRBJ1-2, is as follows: DAGVTQSPTHLIKTRGQQVTLRCSPKSGHDTVSWYQQALGQGPQFIFQYYEEEERQRGNFPDRFSGHQFPNYSSELNVNALLLGDSALYLCASSLASEGYTFGSGTRLTVV.